This T cell receptor (beta chain) stems from a study of control samples from healthy donors and cancer patients. Sequencing was performed with immunoSEQ multiplex PCR; in TCRdb, only in-frame clones are kept and a portion is missing. The sample contains 120,000 or so clones, around 90% of which appear only once. The origin of this receptor is a man aged 18 to 29 in good health. Sequenced sample: blood.

CDR3 in amino acids: CASRGTGGAGGHLREQYF. CDR3 in DNA: TGTGCCAGCAGAGGGACAGGGGGCGCGGGGGGGCACCTGAGGGAGCAGTACTTC. This rearrangement joins TRBV25-1 to TRBJ2-7; 12 positions match TRBD1. CDR3 length: 18 residues. In germline, CDR1 is MGHDK, CDR2 SYGVNS. V gave up 6 bases and J gave up 7 bases; unmatched junction bases: 19.